This TCR beta chain was sequenced in a study of cytomegalovirus exposure and HLA in healthy donors. CDR3 length: 12 residues. Trimming pared 6 bases from V and 4 bases from J, leaving 6 bases between. The germline V gene encodes CDR1 LNHDA and CDR2 SQIVND (reference sequence). Vbeta (60) and Jbeta (13) primers were used in the PCR. This table comes from immunoSEQ multiplex PCR, and its TCRdb copy is limited to in-frame clones, with some not included. This table holds 150,000 to 200,000 clones, 80% found once. Sample: PBMCs. The chain links TRBV19 to TRBJ1-4; D unresolved. The sequence was collected from a man younger than 40 in good health and CMV-seropositive. CDR3 sequence: CASSYINEKLFF. DNA for the CDR3: TGTGCCAGTAGCTATATTAATGAAAAACTGTTTTTT. Variable domain in full (rest from reference TRBV19 and TRBJ1-4): DGGITQSPKYLFRKEGQNVTLSCEQNLNHDAMYWYRQDPGQGLRLIYYSQIVNDFQKGDIAEGYSVSREKKESFPLTVTSAQKNPTAFYLCASSYINEKLFFGSGTQLSVL.